Each of the 19 T cell receptor beta chains below was sequenced from the same sample in a study of cytomegalovirus exposure and HLA in healthy donors (dated by TCRdb to 2016 to 2017). The receptor library was made with the immunoSEQ multiplex PCR assay. TCRdb provides this immuneACCESS table in a form limited to in-frame rearrangements. Some clones are lacking; in checked studies, under half of them reflect an unresolved V gene, and why the rest are absent is not known. The sample profile shows a few hundred thousand clones; 70% to 90% of them were found once. The ten most abundant clones make up about 2.7% of the sample. Sequenced input: PBMCs. The receptors here all came from a young woman in good health and CMV-seronegative.

This chain uses TRBV28 with TRBJ1-5, with 9 bases that match TRBD1. V shed 5 bases and J 7 bases; nucleotides not matched to a gene: 9. CDR1 and CDR2 from the germline V gene are MDHEN and SYDVKM. The CDR3 is 15 residues long. For the CDR3, the DNA is TGTGCCAGCAGTCTAGGGACAGGGAATTCCCAGCCCCAGCATTTT. Its translation: CASSLGTGNSQPQHF.

This clone was recorded only once. V usage is TRBV19 and J usage is TRBJ1-1; D might be TRBD1 (5 bases). Trimming cost V 6 bases and J 1 base, with 15 bases left between them. CDR1 and CDR2 from the germline V gene are LNHDA and SQIVND (reference sequence). CDR3 size: 15 residues. CDR3: CASRPKGHGNTEAFF. The CDR3 DNA reads TGTGCCAGTAGACCTAAAGGACATGGGAACACTGAAGCTTTCTTT.

The chain couples TRBV19 to TRBJ1-2; 10 bases are shared with TRBD1. Germline lookup yields CDR1 LNHDA and CDR2 SQIVND (reference sequence). Unmatched junction bases numbered 8, after V lost 5 bases and J lost 8 bases. There are 14 residues in the CDR3. The CDR3 sequence: CASSFRQGARGYTF. The CDR3 DNA sequence: TGTGCCAGTAGTTTTCGACAGGGGGCAAGGGGCTACACCTTC.

This clone appeared a few times. The gene calls are TRBV2 and TRBJ1-1; 7 bases agree with TRBD1. The V and J ends lost 7 bases and 1 base, in that order; junction bases with no gene match: 9. This CDR3 region has 15 residues. Germline V lookup: CDR1 SNHLY, CDR2 FYNNEI. This chain's CDR3 is CASTLMTGKNTEAFF. CDR3 bases: TGTGCCAGCACCCTGATGACAGGGAAGAACACTGAAGCTTTCTTT. The variable domain in full, with the rest retrieved from reference TRBV2 and TRBJ1-1, is EPEVTQTPSHQVTQMGQEVILRCVPISNHLYFYWYRQILGQKVEFLVSFYNNEISEKSEIFDDQFSVERPDGSNFTLKIRSTKLEDSAMYFCASTLMTGKNTEAFFGQGTRLTVV.

This clone was seen once. J is TRBJ2-6 and V is TRBV25-1; the match to TRBD1 covers 8 bases. The CDR3 has 17 residues. V dropped 5 bases and J dropped 1; count of bases not matched to a gene: 7. Germline CDR1 is MGHDK and CDR2 is SYGVNS. CDR3 sequence: CASSRQGFGSGANVLTF. The CDR3 nucleotides are TGTGCCAGCAGTCGACAGGGGTTCGGGTCTGGGGCCAACGTCCTGACTTTC.

This clone has only a few counts. The chain has TRBV5-1 and TRBJ2-7; D unresolved. V lost 7 bases and J 0 bases, leaving 8 bases between the germline ends. Germline V gene sequence: CDR1 SGHRS, CDR2 YFSETQ. The CDR3 runs to 12 residues. The CDR3 nucleotides are TGCGCCAGCGAGAGCGACTCCTACGAGCAGTACTTC. This codes for CASESDSYEQYF.

This chain joins TRBV28 and TRBJ2-7; 7 bases line up with TRBD1. CDR3 length equals 15 residues. Unmatched junction bases numbered 12, after V lost 4 bases and J lost 6 bases. Per the germline V gene, CDR1 is MDHEN and CDR2 is SYDVKM. CDR3 protein: CASSSRQGVISEQYF. CDR3 nucleotide sequence: TGTGCCAGCAGTTCCCGACAGGGTGTAATCTCCGAGCAGTACTTC.

The J gene is TRBJ2-1, the V gene TRBV11-2, with D possibly TRBD2 on 5 matching bases. This CDR3 spans 13 amino acids. V lost 2 bases and J lost 10, with 12 bases in between. Per germline, CDR1 SGHAT and CDR2 FQNNGV. The CDR3 DNA sequence: TGTGCCAGCAGCTTATGGGCGGGTGGGGAGCAGTTCTTC. It is translated as CASSLWAGGEQFF.

The chain combines TRBV28 with TRBJ2-6; 7 bases fit TRBD1. CDR3 length: 15 residues. J lost 3 bases, V lost 8 bases, and 7 bases had no gene match. The germline gives CDR1 MDHEN, CDR2 SYDVKM. CDR3: CASGSRGNGANVLTF. As DNA, the CDR3 is TGTGCCAGCGGATCCAGGGGGAATGGGGCCAACGTCCTGACTTTC.

The CDR3 loop is CASSLTGTLTYNEQFF. CDR3 bases: TGCGCCAGCAGCTTGACAGGAACATTAACCTACAATGAGCAGTTCTTC. This chain joins TRBV5-1 and TRBJ2-1, with D possibly being TRBD1 (5 bases). V dropped 1 base and J dropped 2 bases, with 13 bases sitting between them. Germline CDR1 and CDR2: SGHRS and YFSETQ. The CDR3 contains 16 residues.

The chain recombines TRBV30 with TRBJ1-4; D not certain. V gave up 2 bases and J gave up 5 bases, with 21 bases separating them. This CDR3 has 17 residues. The germline V gene encodes CDR1 GTSNPN and CDR2 SVGIG (reference sequence). Here the CDR3 reads CAWSLGSFLARNEKLFF. The CDR3 DNA sequence: TGTGCCTGGAGTCTGGGCAGCTTTCTTGCCCGGAATGAAAAACTGTTTTTT. The full variable domain, its missing parts supplied by reference TRBV30 and TRBJ1-4, is SQTIHQWPATLVQPVGSPLSLECTVEGTSNPNLYWYRQAAGRGLQLLFYSVGIGQISSEVPQNLSASRPQDRQFILSSKKLLLSDSGFYLCAWSLGSFLARNEKLFFGSGTQLSVL.

This chain connects TRBV28 to TRBJ1-2; 9 positions agree with TRBD1. The CDR3 spans 14 residues. V trimming: 6 bases; J trimming: 4 bases; junction bases outside the gene matches: 6. From germline, CDR1 is MDHEN and CDR2 SYDVKM. The CDR3 DNA reads TGTGCCAGCAGAACAGGGGGCGTCGGCTATGGCTACACCTTC. Translating gives CASRTGGVGYGYTF.

This clone was picked up one time. This chain links TRBV7-2 with TRBJ2-1; D is possibly TRBD2 (6 bases). Germline V gene data show CDR1 as SGHTA and CDR2 as FQGNSA. V was trimmed by 1 base and J by 4 bases, leaving 8 bases between them. The CDR3 totals 14 residues. CDR3 sequence (DNA): TGTGCCAGCAGCTTAGAAGGAGGGTACAATGAGCAGTTCTTC. Translated, it gives CASSLEGGYNEQFF.

The V and J genes are TRBV11-2 and TRBJ2-2, with 8 bases identical to TRBD1. CDR3 length: 17 amino acids. Losses at the gene ends were 3 bases for V and 3 bases for J; bases not matched to a gene: 9. Germline CDR1 and CDR2: SGHAT and FQNNGV. The CDR3 sequence: CASSFSWQGADTGELFF. CDR3 bases: TGTGCCAGCAGCTTCTCCTGGCAGGGGGCGGACACCGGGGAGCTGTTTTTT.

CDR3 nucleotide sequence: TGTGCCAGCAGCTTGAAGCCACAGGGGCACGAGCAGTACTTC. Amino acids: CASSLKPQGHEQYF. This chain uses TRBV5-6 with TRBJ2-7; 7 positions match TRBD1. The J segment lost 5 bases and the V segment lost 1 base, leaving 6 bases of the junction unmatched. The CDR3 covers 14 residues. From germline, CDR1 is SGHDT and CDR2 YYEEEE. Supplemented by reference TRBV5-6 and TRBJ2-7, the full variable domain reads DAGVTQSPTHLIKTRGQQVTLRCSPKSGHDTVSWYQQALGQGPQFIFQYYEEEERQRGNFPDRFSGHQFPNYSSELNVNALLLGDSALYLCASSLKPQGHEQYFGPGTRLTVT.

The chain is built from TRBV4-3 and TRBJ1-1; D is perhaps TRBD1 (5 bases). The length of the CDR3 is 16 residues. Per germline, CDR1 LGHNA and CDR2 YSLEER. V dropped 1 base and J dropped 0 bases, with 12 bases sitting between them. The CDR3 sequence is CASSQGTGLMNTEAFF. CDR3 bases: TGCGCCAGCAGCCAAGGAACGGGACTCATGAACACTGAAGCTTTCTTT.

About this clone itself: Other DNA sequences in this sample translate to the same CDR3. The chain recombines TRBV27 with TRBJ2-1; TRBD2 aligns across 12 bases. Germline lookup yields CDR1 MNHEY and CDR2 SMNVEV (reference sequence). Trimming cost V 5 bases and J 4 bases; bases outside gene matches: 3. This CDR3 has 15 amino acids. The CDR3 reads CASSAGTSGYNEQFF. Here the CDR3 DNA reads TGTGCCAGCAGTGCTGGGACTAGCGGGTACAATGAGCAGTTCTTC.

V is TRBV7-8 and J is TRBJ2-1; 7 bases match TRBD1. V gave up 5 bases and J gave up 7 bases; unmatched junction bases: 8. Germline lookup yields CDR1 SGHVS and CDR2 FQNEAQ. CDR3 length: 14 residues. For the CDR3, the DNA is TGTGCCAGCAGCCCCCGGGACAGCTCTAATGAGCAGTTCTTC. Its protein product is CASSPRDSSNEQFF.

V is TRBV28 and J is TRBJ2-7, with 7 bases that match TRBD1. V shed 1 base, J shed 1 base, and the junction held 4 bases outside the gene matches. The CDR3 is 15 amino acids. Germline CDR1 and CDR2: MDHEN and SYDVKM. CDR3 DNA sequence: TGTGCCAGCAGTTTATCACGGGACAGTTCCTACGAGCAGTACTTC. It translates to CASSLSRDSSYEQYF.